This T cell receptor (beta chain) was captured by sequencing in a study of identical twins. This clonotype was seen a handful of times. Antigen unknown. Study findings and constraints: Cord blood beta clonotypes present at high abundance carried fewer insertions; no such pattern appeared in memory repertoires. Rather than following the same donors, the conclusions depended on cross-sectional statistical analysis. With monozygotic twins, out-of-frame TCR alpha sharing exceeded what models estimated.

The CDR3 is 15 amino acids. Germline V gives CDR1 SGHRS, CDR2 YFSETQ. The ends were cut back, 4 bases at V and 0 bases at J, with 12 bases in the middle. Unique molecular identifiers were present on the cDNA, and a universal primer site came from template switching. One entry per CDR3 protein results from TCRdb running MiXCR on the 5' RACE reads. The top ten clones hold approximately 1% of a sample with 400,000 to 550,000 distinct CDR3 sequences, roughly 13% of them seen once. The same sample was also used in a study of yellow fever vaccine responses in identical twins.

Sequenced input: CD4+ T cells sorted from blood. The chain recombines TRBV5-1 with TRBJ2-3; no clear D gene. The origin of this receptor is a woman aged 18-29 years in good health. The CDR3 is CASSPQPSSTDTQYF. In DNA, the CDR3 is TGCGCCAGCAGCCCCCAGCCCTCTAGCACAGATACGCAGTATTTT.